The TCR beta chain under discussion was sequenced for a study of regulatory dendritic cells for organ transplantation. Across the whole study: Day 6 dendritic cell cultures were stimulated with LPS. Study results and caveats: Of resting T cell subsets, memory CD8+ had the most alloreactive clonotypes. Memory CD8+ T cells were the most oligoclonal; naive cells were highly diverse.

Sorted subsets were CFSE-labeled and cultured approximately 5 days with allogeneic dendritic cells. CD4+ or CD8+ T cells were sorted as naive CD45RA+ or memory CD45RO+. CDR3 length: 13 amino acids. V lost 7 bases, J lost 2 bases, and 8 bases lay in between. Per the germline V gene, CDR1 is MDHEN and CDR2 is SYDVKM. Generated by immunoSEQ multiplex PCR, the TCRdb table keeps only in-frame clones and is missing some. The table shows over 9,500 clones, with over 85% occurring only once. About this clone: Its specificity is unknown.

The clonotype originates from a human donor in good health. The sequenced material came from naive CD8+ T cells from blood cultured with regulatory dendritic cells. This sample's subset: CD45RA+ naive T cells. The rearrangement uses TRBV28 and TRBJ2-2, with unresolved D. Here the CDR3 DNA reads TGTGCCAGCACGGCAGCTAACACCGGGGAGCTGTTTTTT. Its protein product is CASTAANTGELFF.